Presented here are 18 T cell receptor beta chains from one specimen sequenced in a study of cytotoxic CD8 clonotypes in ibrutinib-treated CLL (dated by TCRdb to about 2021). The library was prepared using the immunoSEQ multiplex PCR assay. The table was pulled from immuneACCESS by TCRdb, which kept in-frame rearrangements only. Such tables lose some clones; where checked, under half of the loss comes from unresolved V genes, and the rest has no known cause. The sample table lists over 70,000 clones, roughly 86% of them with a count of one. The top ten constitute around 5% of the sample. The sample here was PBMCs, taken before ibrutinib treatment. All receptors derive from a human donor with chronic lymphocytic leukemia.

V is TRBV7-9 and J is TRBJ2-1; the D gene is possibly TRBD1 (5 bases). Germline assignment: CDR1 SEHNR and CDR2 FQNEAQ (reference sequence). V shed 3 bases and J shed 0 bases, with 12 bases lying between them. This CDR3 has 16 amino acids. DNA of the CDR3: TGTGCCAGCAGCTTTGGAGACAGTTACTCCTACAATGAGCAGTTCTTC. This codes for CASSFGDSYSYNEQFF.

The CDR3 DNA is TGTGCCAGCACCCCCTCCGGTAAACAGGGGCCCCAGCATTTT. Amino acid sequence: CASTPSGKQGPQHF. The gene calls are TRBV28 and TRBJ1-5; D is possibly TRBD1 (6 bases). The V gene's germline CDR1 is MDHEN and CDR2 SYDVKM. The length of the CDR3 is 14 residues. V was clipped by 7 bases and J by 9 bases, with 19 bases between them. Combining the CDR3 with reference TRBV28 and TRBJ1-5 gives the whole variable domain DVKVTQSSRYLVKRTGEKVFLECVQDMDHENMFWYRQDPGLGLRLIYFSYDVKMKEKGDIPEGYSVSREKKERFSLILESASTNQTSMYLCASTPSGKQGPQHFGDGTRLSIL.

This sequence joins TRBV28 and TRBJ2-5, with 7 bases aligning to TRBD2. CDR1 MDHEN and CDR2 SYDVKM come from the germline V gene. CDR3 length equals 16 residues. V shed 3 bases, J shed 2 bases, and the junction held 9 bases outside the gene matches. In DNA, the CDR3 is TGTGCCAGCAGTTTTCCTACTAGCGCTTATCAAGAGACCCAGTACTTC. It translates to CASSFPTSAYQETQYF.

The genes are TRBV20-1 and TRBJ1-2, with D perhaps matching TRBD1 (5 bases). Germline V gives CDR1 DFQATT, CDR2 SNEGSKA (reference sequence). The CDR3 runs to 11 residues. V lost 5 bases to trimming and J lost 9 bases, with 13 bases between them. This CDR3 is CSAGAGESYTF. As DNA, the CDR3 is TGCAGTGCTGGGGCGGGGGAAAGCTACACCTTC.

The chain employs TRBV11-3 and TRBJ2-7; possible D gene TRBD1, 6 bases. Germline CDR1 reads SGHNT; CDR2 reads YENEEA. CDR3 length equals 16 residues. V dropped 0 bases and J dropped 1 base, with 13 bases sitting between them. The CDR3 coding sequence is TGTGCCAGCAGCTTAGACTTCTACGGGACATCCTACGAGCAGTACTTC. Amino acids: CASSLDFYGTSYEQYF.

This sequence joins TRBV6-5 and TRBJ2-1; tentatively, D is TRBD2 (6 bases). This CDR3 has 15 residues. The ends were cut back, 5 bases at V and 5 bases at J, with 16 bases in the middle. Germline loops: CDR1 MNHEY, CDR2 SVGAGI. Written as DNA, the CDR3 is TGTGCCAGCAGTAGATATAGCGGAAAGAACAATGAGCAGTTCTTC. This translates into CASSRYSGKNNEQFF.

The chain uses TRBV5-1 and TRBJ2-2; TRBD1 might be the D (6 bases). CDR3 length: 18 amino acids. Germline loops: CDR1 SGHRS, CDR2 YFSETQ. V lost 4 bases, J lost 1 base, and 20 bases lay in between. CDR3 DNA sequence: TGCGCCAGCAGCCCTGGGACCCGGACAGTTAAGAACACCGGGGAGCTGTTTTTT. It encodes CASSPGTRTVKNTGELFF. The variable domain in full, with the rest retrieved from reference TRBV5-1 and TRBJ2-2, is KAGVTQTPRYLIKTRGQQVTLSCSPISGHRSVSWYQQTPGQGLQFLFEYFSETQRNKGNFPGRFSGRQFSNSRSEMNVSTLELGDSALYLCASSPGTRTVKNTGELFFGEGSRLTVL.

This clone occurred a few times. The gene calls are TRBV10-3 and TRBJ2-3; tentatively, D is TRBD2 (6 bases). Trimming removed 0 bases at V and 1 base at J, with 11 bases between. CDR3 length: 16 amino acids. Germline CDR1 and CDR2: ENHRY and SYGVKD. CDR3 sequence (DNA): TGTGCCATCAGTGAGTCTCTACTAGCCGGCACAGATACGCAGTATTTT. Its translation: CAISESLLAGTDTQYF.

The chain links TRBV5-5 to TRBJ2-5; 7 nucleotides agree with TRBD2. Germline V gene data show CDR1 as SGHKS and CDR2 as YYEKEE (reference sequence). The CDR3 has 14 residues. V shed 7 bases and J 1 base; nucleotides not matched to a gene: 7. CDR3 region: CASGEGGVQETQYF. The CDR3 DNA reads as TGTGCCAGCGGGGAGGGCGGGGTCCAAGAGACCCAGTACTTC.

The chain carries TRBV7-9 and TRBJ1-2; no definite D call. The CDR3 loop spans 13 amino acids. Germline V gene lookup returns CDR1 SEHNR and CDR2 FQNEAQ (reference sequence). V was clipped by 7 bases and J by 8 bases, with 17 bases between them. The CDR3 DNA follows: TGTGCCAGCATCTGGGCCGGCTCATCGGGCTACACCTTC. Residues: CASIWAGSSGYTF.

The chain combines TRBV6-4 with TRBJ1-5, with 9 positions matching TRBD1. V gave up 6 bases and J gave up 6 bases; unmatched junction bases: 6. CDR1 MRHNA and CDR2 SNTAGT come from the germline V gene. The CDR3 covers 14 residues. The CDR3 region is CASRFRDRVQPQHF. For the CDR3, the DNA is TGTGCCAGCAGGTTCCGGGACAGGGTTCAGCCCCAGCATTTT.

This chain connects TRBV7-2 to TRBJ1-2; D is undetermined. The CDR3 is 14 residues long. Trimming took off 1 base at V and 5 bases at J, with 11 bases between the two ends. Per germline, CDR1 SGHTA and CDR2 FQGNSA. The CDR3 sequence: CASSLVEEGYGYTF. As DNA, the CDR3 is TGTGCCAGCAGCTTAGTTGAGGAAGGATATGGCTACACCTTC.

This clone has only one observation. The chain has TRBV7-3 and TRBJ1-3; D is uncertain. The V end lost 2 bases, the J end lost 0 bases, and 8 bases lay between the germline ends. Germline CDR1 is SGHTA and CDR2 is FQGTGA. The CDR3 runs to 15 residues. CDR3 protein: CASSLVGSSGNTIYF. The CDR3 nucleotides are TGTGCCAGCAGCTTAGTAGGATCCTCTGGAAACACCATATATTTT.

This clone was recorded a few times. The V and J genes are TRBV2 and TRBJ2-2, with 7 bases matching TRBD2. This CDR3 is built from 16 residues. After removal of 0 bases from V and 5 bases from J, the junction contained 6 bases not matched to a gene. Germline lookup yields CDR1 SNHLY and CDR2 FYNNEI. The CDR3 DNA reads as TGTGCCAGCAGTGAAGCGACTAGCTTCTGGACCGGGGAGCTGTTTTTT. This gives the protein CASSEATSFWTGELFF.

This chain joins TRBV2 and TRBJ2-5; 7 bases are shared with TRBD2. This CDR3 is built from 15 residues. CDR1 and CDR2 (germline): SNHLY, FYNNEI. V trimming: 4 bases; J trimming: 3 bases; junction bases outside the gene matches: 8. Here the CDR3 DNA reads TGTGCCAGCAGTGGGGAGGGACTACCGGAAGAGACCCAGTACTTC. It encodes CASSGEGLPEETQYF. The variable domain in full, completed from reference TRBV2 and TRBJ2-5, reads EPEVTQTPSHQVTQMGQEVILRCVPISNHLYFYWYRQILGQKVEFLVSFYNNEISEKSEIFDDQFSVERPDGSNFTLKIRSTKLEDSAMYFCASSGEGLPEETQYFGPGTRLLVL.

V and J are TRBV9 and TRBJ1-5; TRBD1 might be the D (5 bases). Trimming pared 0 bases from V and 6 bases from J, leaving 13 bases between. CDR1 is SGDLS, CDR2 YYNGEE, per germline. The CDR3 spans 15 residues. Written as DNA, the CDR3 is TGTGCCAGCAGCGTAGGTGGAAGGGGTGGTCAGCCCCAGCATTTT. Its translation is CASSVGGRGGQPQHF. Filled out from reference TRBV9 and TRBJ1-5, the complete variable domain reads DSGVTQTPKHLITATGQRVTLRCSPRSGDLSVYWYQQSLDQGLQFLIQYYNGEERAKGNILERFSAQQFPDLHSELNLSSLELGDSALYFCASSVGGRGGQPQHFGDGTRLSIL.

This CDR3 is CASRRQGAGNTIYF. CDR3 nucleotides: TGTGCCAGCCGGAGACAGGGGGCTGGAAACACCATATATTTT. The chain joins TRBV27 to TRBJ1-3; 9 bases fit TRBD1. The CDR3 consists of 14 residues. Trimming took 8 bases from V and 2 from J; bases not matched to a gene: 4. Germline lookup yields CDR1 MNHEY and CDR2 SMNVEV (reference sequence).

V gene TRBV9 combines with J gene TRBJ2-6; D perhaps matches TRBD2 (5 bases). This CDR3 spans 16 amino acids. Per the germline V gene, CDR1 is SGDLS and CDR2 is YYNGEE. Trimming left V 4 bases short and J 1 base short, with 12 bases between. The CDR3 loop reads CASSPRRGSGANVLTF. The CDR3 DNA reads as TGTGCCAGCAGCCCCAGACGGGGATCTGGGGCCAACGTCCTGACTTTC. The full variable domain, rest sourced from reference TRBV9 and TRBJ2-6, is DSGVTQTPKHLITATGQRVTLRCSPRSGDLSVYWYQQSLDQGLQFLIQYYNGEERAKGNILERFSAQQFPDLHSELNLSSLELGDSALYFCASSPRRGSGANVLTFGAGSRLTVL.